Described below is a single TCR beta chain sequence and its context. This CDR3 comprises 15 residues. V trimming: 7 bases; J trimming: 1 base; junction bases outside the gene matches: 7. The germline V gene encodes CDR1 MNHEY and CDR2 SVGAGI. This sample was taken from a study of blood T cell repertoires in COVID-19. Overall study: Sites across the United States, Italy and Spain contributed samples from acute and convalescent COVID-19. In each case, the material was cDNA or gDNA derived from T cells, B-cell-depleted T cells, or PBMCs.

Per the study methods: Researchers report that nucleated cell counts were estimated from reference gene primer amplification. Clones were sequenced by immunoSEQ multiplex PCR, and TCRdb holds only the in-frame ones, with some missing. D and trimming were read from the DNA, whereas the V and J calls and clone size are those reported in that table. The sample contains around 150,000 clones, 60% to 85% of which appear only once. This clonotype was obtained from a woman of 80 years or more with active or convalescent COVID-19. The specimen was peripheral blood. The gene calls are TRBV6-5 and TRBJ2-3; 8 nucleotides align to TRBD2. CDR3 nucleotide sequence: TGTGCCAGCAAGTGGGTCGGGGGGGGCACAGATACGCAGTATTTT. It yields the protein CASKWVGGGTDTQYF.